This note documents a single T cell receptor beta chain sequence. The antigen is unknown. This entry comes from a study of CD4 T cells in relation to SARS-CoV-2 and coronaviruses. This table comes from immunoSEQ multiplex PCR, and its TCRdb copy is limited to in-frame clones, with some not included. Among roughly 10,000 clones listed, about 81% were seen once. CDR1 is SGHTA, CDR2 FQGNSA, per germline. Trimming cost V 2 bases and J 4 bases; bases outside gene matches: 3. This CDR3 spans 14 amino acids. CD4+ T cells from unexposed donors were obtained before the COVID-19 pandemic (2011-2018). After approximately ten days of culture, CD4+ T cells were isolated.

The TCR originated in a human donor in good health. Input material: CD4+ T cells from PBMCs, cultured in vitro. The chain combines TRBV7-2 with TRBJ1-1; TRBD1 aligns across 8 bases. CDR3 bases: TGTGCCAGCAGCTTACAGGGGGCAGTCACTGAAGCTTTCTTT. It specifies CASSLQGAVTEAFF.